This is a list of T cell receptor beta chains from one sample in a study of blood T cell repertoires in COVID-19. Generated by immunoSEQ multiplex PCR, the TCRdb table keeps only in-frame clones and is missing some. Altogether about 81,000 clones are present, approximately 78% being singletons, with the ten largest covering approximately 7%. The specimen sequenced was peripheral blood. The receptors here all came from a human donor in a cohort sampled during active COVID-19. CDR3s include the opening cysteine and the closing phenylalanine or tryptophan. The D gene is left open where the match is weak. The size of a clone is reported for some rows only, either as once, few or many, or as a class for expanded clones.

j_gene	d_gene	abundance	v_gene	CDR3aa	CDR3nt
TRBJ2-7	TRBD2	.	TRBV7-3	CASGSGGGGPHEQYF	TGTGCCAGCGGGTCGGGTGGCGGGGGGCCCCACGAGCAGTACTTC
TRBJ1-5	TRBD1	.	TRBV5-6	CASSGGGTGSNQPQHF	TGTGCCAGCAGCGGGGGAGGGACAGGGAGCAATCAGCCCCAGCATTTT
TRBJ2-7	TRBD1	.	TRBV7-9	CASSSGFGQGSYEQYF	TGTGCCAGCAGCTCCGGGTTTGGACAGGGTTCCTACGAGCAGTACTTC
TRBJ1-2	.	.	TRBV7-9	CASSLDAFWGYTF	TGTGCCAGCAGCTTAGATGCGTTTTGGGGCTACACCTTC
TRBJ2-5	TRBD2	.	TRBV7-8	CASSSPLRLARETQYF	TGTGCCAGCAGCTCCCCCCTAAGACTAGCGAGGGAGACCCAGTACTTC
TRBJ2-2	.	.	TRBV7-2	CASSTRVGTGELFF	TGTGCCAGCAGCACCAGGGTGGGGACCGGGGAGCTGTTTTTT
TRBJ1-1	.	.	TRBV10-3	CAISPLEGRTSNTEAFF	TGTGCCATCAGTCCCCTAGAAGGGAGGACTTCGAACACTGAAGCTTTCTTT
TRBJ2-7	.	.	TRBV4-3	CASSQEPTPAYEQYF	TGCGCCAGCAGCCAAGAACCGACACCCGCCTACGAGCAGTACTTC
TRBJ1-3	.	.	TRBV6-1	CASSDHRPSSGNTIYF	TGTGCCAGCAGTGACCACAGACCGAGCTCTGGAAACACCATATATTTT
TRBJ1-5	.	once	TRBV5-5	CASSLGAELNQPQHF	TGTGCCAGCAGCTTGGGAGCGGAACTAAATCAGCCCCAGCATTTT
TRBJ1-1	.	.	TRBV12-3/TRBV12-4	CASQRWATEAFF	TGTGCCAGCCAAAGGTGGGCCACTGAAGCTTTCTTT
TRBJ1-2	TRBD1	.	TRBV6-5	CASTTDRDHGYTF	TGTGCCAGCACCACGGACAGGGATCATGGCTACACCTTC
TRBJ2-7	TRBD1	.	TRBV4-2	CASSQVTGGYEQYF	TGTGCCAGCAGCCAGGTGACAGGGGGCTACGAGCAGTACTTC
TRBJ2-7	TRBD1	.	TRBV7-9	CASSNRDREPYEQYF	TGTGCCAGCAGCAACCGGGACAGGGAGCCCTACGAGCAGTACTTC
TRBJ2-6	.	.	TRBV24-1	CATGQGGSGANVLTF	TGTGCCACCGGCCAGGGAGGCTCTGGGGCCAACGTCCTGACTTTC
TRBJ2-3	TRBD1	once	TRBV6-5	CASSSPTGATDTQYF	TGTGCCAGCAGTAGCCCCACAGGGGCCACAGATACGCAGTATTTT
TRBJ2-3	.	.	TRBV6-1	CASSVLRTTRADTQYF	TGTGCCAGCAGTGTCCTAAGGACTACCCGGGCGGATACGCAGTATTTT
TRBJ2-7	TRBD1	.	TRBV6-5	CASTRDRVTYEQYF	TGTGCCAGCACGCGGGACAGGGTGACCTACGAGCAGTACTTC
TRBJ2-7	.	.	TRBV4-1	CASSDQKGPGNEQYF	TGCGCCAGCAGCGACCAGAAGGGTCCGGGGAACGAGCAGTACTTC
TRBJ2-3	.	.	TRBV12-3/TRBV12-4	CASSVTRGDTQYF	TGTGCCAGCAGTGTGACTAGAGGAGATACGCAGTATTTT
TRBJ1-2	.	.	TRBV9	CASSVGTIDYGYTF	TGTGCCAGCAGCGTCGGGACAATCGACTATGGCTACACCTTC
TRBJ2-2	.	.	TRBV11-2	CASSRSNTGELFF	TGTGCCAGCAGCCGTTCTAACACCGGGGAGCTGTTTTTT
TRBJ2-6	.	.	TRBV5-1	CASSFAGSGANVLTF	TGCGCCAGCAGCTTCGCAGGGTCTGGGGCCAACGTCCTGACTTTC
TRBJ1-2	.	few	TRBV19	CASSLRGYGYTF	TGTGCCAGTAGTTTGCGGGGCTATGGCTACACCTTC
TRBJ2-2	TRBD2	.	TRBV19	CASSVTGGAGELFF	TGTGCCAGTAGTGTGACTGGGGGGGCCGGGGAGCTGTTTTTT
TRBJ1-1	.	.	TRBV5-4	CASSPRQDAEAFF	TGTGCCAGCAGCCCTAGACAGGACGCTGAAGCTTTCTTT
TRBJ1-1	TRBD1	.	TRBV10-3	CAISELGGEGNTEAFF	TGTGCCATCAGTGAGTTAGGGGGCGAAGGGAACACTGAAGCTTTCTTT
TRBJ2-7	TRBD2	.	TRBV6-5	CASSYSTGGVSYEQYF	TGTGCCAGCAGTTACTCGACCGGGGGGGTTTCCTACGAGCAGTACTTC
TRBJ2-2	.	.	TRBV6-5	CASKLFQTNTGELFF	TGTGCCAGCAAGCTATTTCAGACAAACACCGGGGAGCTGTTTTTT
TRBJ1-4	.	.	TRBV4-1	CASSQEAIRDIGEKLFF	TGCGCCAGCAGCCAAGAGGCGATCCGGGACATTGGAGAAAAACTGTTTTTT
TRBJ2-7	TRBD2	.	TRBV3-1/TRBV3-2	CASSQVPGTNYEQYF	TGTGCCAGCAGCCAAGTTCCAGGGACTAACTACGAGCAGTACTTC
TRBJ2-5	.	.	TRBV7-9	CASSRGETQYF	TGTGCCAGCAGCAGAGGGGAGACCCAGTACTTC
TRBJ1-2	.	.	TRBV29-1	CSVAQNHGYTF	TGCAGCGTTGCCCAGAACCATGGCTACACCTTC
TRBJ1-1	.	.	TRBV9	CASSHSSRRTANTEAFF	TGTGCCAGCAGCCACTCGAGTCGCAGGACAGCGAACACTGAAGCTTTCTTT
TRBJ2-7	TRBD1	.	TRBV18	CASSPTGQGVHEQYF	TGTGCCAGCTCACCAACGGGACAGGGGGTCCACGAGCAGTACTTC
TRBJ1-1	.	.	TRBV6-5	CASSVGQKEQAFF	TGTGCCAGCAGCGTAGGACAAAAGGAACAGGCTTTCTTT
TRBJ1-1	.	.	TRBV7-2	CASSFGGARGKFF	TGTGCCAGCAGCTTTGGGGGGGCCAGGGGAAAGTTCTTT
TRBJ1-5	TRBD1	.	TRBV4-2	CASSERDSDNQPQHF	TGTGCCAGCAGCGAACGGGACAGCGATAATCAGCCCCAGCATTTT
TRBJ2-1	.	few	TRBV27	CASTVEVYNEQFF	TGTGCCAGCACCGTGGAGGTATACAATGAGCAGTTCTTC
TRBJ2-5	TRBD2	.	TRBV9	CASSVRAGGPETQYF	TGTGCCAGCAGCGTAAGGGCGGGGGGCCCGGAGACCCAGTACTTC
TRBJ1-2	TRBD1	.	TRBV5-8	CASSWGDSINTF	TGTGCCAGCAGCTGGGGGGACAGCATCAACACCTTC
TRBJ2-7	.	.	TRBV5-1	CASSLGEFLSEQYF	TGCGCCAGCAGCTTGGGCGAATTCCTCTCCGAGCAGTACTTC
TRBJ2-2	.	.	TRBV9	CASSKEQGSGELFF	TGTGCCAGCAGCAAAGAACAGGGTTCCGGGGAGCTGTTTTTT
TRBJ1-4	.	.	TRBV11-2	CASSLDAARGAAVELFF	TGTGCCAGCAGCTTAGATGCGGCTCGGGGGGCGGCGGTGGAACTGTTTTTT
TRBJ1-1	.	once	TRBV28	CASPLPTGQTGETNTEAFF	TGTGCCAGCCCTCTACCTACGGGCCAGACGGGGGAAACGAACACTGAAGCTTTCTTT
TRBJ2-1	.	.	TRBV7-2	CASSFESSYNEQFF	TGTGCCAGCAGCTTTGAGAGCTCCTACAATGAGCAGTTCTTC
TRBJ1-2	TRBD1	.	TRBV4-1	CASSQEIRTGAGYTF	TGCGCCAGCAGCCAAGAAATAAGGACAGGGGCTGGCTACACCTTC
TRBJ2-7	TRBD1	.	TRBV5-1	CASSLGDRVNEQYF	TGCGCCAGCAGCTTGGGTGACAGGGTTAACGAGCAGTACTTC
TRBJ2-7	TRBD2	.	TRBV3-1/TRBV3-2	CASSQVRLASSYEQYF	TGTGCCAGCAGCCAAGTTCGACTAGCGTCCTCCTACGAGCAGTACTTC
TRBJ2-2	.	once	TRBV7-7	CASSLRSGLTGELFF	TGTGCTAGCAGCTTAAGGTCTGGGCTCACCGGGGAGCTGTTTTTT
TRBJ1-1	TRBD1	.	TRBV5-6	CASSRRTGVETNTEAFF	TGTGCCAGCAGCCGACGGACAGGGGTGGAAACGAACACTGAAGCTTTCTTT
TRBJ1-2	.	.	TRBV7-9	CASSLRDTNYGYTF	TGTGCCAGCAGCCTCAGGGATACTAACTATGGCTACACCTTC
TRBJ2-3	.	.	TRBV14	CASSQDVHPDTQYF	TGTGCCAGCAGCCAAGATGTACACCCAGATACGCAGTATTTT
TRBJ1-1	TRBD1	.	TRBV20-1	CSASRTGGSWSDTEAFF	TGCAGTGCTAGTCGTACAGGGGGATCGTGGTCTGACACTGAAGCTTTCTTT
TRBJ2-1	TRBD1	.	TRBV6-5	CASSSPGQGYNEQFF	TGTGCCAGCAGTTCACCGGGACAGGGGTACAATGAGCAGTTCTTC